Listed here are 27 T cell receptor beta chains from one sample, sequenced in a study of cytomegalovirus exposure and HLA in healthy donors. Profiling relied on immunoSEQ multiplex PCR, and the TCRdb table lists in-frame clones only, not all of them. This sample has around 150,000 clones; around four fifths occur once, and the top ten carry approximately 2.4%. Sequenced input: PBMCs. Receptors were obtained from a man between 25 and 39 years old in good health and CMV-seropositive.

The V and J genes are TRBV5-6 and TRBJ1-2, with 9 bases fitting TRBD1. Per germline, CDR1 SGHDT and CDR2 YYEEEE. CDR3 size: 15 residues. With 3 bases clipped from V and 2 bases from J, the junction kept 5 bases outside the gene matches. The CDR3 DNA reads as TGTGCCAGCAGCTCCCCTGGGACAGGGAACTATGGCTACACCTTC. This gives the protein CASSSPGTGNYGYTF. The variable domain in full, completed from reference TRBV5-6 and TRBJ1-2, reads DAGVTQSPTHLIKTRGQQVTLRCSPKSGHDTVSWYQQALGQGPQFIFQYYEEEERQRGNFPDRFSGHQFPNYSSELNVNALLLGDSALYLCASSSPGTGNYGYTFGSGTRLTVV.

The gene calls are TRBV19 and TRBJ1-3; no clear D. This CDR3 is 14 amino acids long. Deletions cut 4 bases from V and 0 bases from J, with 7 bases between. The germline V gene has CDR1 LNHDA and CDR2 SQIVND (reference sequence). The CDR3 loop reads CASSTLFSGNTIYF. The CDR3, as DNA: TGTGCCAGTAGTACACTGTTCTCTGGAAACACCATATATTTT.

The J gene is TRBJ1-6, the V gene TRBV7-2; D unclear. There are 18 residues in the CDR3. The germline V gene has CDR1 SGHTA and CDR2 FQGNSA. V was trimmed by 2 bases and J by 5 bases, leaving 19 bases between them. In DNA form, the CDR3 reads TGTGCCAGCAGCTTATTATATGTAGCGGGTTTGGATAATTCACCCCTCCACTTT. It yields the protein CASSLLYVAGLDNSPLHF.

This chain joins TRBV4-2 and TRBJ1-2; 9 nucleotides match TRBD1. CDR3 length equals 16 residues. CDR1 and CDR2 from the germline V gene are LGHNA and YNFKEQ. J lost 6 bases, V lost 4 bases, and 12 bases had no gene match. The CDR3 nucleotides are TGTGCCAGCAGCCCGACAGGGGGAACTCCAGCTAATGGCTACACCTTC. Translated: CASSPTGGTPANGYTF.

CDR3 in DNA: TGTGCCAGCAGTGAGCAACTTTTGAGCAATCAGCCCCAGCATTTT. Translation: CASSEQLLSNQPQHF. The rearrangement joins TRBV2 to TRBJ1-5; D not resolved. Germline values: CDR1 SNHLY, CDR2 FYNNEI. Trimming took 3 bases from V and 1 from J, leaving 10 bases between them. The length of the CDR3 is 15 residues.

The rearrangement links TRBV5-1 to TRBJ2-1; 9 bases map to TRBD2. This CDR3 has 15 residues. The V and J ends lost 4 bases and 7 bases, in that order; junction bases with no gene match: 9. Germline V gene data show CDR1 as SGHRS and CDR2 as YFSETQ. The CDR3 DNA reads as TGCGCCAGCAGCCCCCTAGCGGGGAATGGTAATGAGCAGTTCTTC. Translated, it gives CASSPLAGNGNEQFF.

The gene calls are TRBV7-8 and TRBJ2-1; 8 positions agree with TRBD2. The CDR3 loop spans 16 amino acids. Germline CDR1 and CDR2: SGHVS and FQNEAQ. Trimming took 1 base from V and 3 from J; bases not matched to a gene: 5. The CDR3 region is CASSLEFSGGYNEQFF. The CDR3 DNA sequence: TGTGCCAGCAGCTTAGAGTTCAGCGGGGGCTACAATGAGCAGTTCTTC.

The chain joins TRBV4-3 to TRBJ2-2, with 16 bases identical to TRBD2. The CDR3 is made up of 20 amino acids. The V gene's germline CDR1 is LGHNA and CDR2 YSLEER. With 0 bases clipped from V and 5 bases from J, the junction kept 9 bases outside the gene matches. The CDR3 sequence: CASSQDGGGLAGGTTGELFF. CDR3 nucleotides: TGCGCCAGCAGCCAAGATGGTGGGGGACTAGCGGGGGGGACTACCGGGGAGCTGTTTTTT.

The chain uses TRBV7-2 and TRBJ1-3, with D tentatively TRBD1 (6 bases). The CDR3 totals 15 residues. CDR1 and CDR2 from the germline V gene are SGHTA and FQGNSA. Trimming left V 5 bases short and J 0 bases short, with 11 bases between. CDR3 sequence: CASSPGHLSGNTIYF. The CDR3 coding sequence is TGTGCCAGCAGCCCGGGACATCTCTCTGGAAACACCATATATTTT.

In DNA, the CDR3 is TGTGCCAGTAGCGCAACTAGCGGGGTTGATACGCAGTATTTT. This encodes CASSATSGVDTQYF. The gene calls are TRBV19 and TRBJ2-3, with 10 bases matching TRBD2. The ends lost 6 bases at V and 6 bases at J; junction bases unmatched: 6. This CDR3 is built from 14 residues. Per the germline V gene, CDR1 is LNHDA and CDR2 is SQIVND (reference sequence).

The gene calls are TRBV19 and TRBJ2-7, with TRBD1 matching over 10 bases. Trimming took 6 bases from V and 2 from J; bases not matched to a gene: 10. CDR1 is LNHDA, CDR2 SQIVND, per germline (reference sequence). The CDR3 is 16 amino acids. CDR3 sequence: CASSGGAGTGAYEQYF. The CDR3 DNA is TGTGCCAGTAGCGGGGGGGCCGGGACAGGGGCCTACGAGCAGTACTTC.

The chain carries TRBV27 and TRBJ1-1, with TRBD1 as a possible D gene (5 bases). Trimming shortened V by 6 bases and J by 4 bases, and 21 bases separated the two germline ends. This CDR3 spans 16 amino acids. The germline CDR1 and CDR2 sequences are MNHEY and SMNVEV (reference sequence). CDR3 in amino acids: CASSQIAGAGGTEAFF. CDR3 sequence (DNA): TGTGCCAGCAGCCAAATAGCCGGCGCGGGGGGCACTGAAGCTTTCTTT.

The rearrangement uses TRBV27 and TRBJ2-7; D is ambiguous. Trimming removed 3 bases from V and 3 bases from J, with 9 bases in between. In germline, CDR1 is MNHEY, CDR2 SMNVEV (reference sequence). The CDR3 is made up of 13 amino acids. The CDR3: CASSLSSNYEQYF. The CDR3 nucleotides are TGTGCCAGCAGTTTGTCCAGTAACTACGAGCAGTACTTC.

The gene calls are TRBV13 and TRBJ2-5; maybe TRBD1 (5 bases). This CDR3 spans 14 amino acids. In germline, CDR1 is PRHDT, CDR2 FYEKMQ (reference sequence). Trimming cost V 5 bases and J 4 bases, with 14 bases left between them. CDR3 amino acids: CASSPRRTSETQYF. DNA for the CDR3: TGTGCCAGCAGCCCCAGACGGACATCAGAGACCCAGTACTTC.

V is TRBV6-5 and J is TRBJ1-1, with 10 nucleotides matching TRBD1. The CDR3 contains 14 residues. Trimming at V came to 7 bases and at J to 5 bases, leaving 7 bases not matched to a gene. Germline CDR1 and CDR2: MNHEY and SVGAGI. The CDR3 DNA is TGTGCCAGCACCCTGACAGGGGGCCAGACTGAAGCTTTCTTT. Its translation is CASTLTGGQTEAFF.

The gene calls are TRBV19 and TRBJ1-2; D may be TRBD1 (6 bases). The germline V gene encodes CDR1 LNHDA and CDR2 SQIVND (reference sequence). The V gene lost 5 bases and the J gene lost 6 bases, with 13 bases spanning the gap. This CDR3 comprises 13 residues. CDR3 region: CASSVRQAHGYTF. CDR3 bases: TGTGCCAGTAGTGTAAGACAGGCCCATGGCTACACCTTC.

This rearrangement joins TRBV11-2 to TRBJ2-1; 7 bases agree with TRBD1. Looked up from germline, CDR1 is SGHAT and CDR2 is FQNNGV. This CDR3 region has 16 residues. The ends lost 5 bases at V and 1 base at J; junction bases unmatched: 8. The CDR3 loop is CASSPIRGPSYNEQFF. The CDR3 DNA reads TGTGCCAGCAGCCCAATAAGGGGGCCGTCCTACAATGAGCAGTTCTTC.

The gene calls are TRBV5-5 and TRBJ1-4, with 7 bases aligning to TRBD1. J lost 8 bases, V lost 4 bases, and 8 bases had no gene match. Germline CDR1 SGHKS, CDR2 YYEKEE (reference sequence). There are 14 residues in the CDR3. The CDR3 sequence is CASSGRGLREKLFF. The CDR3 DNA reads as TGTGCCAGCAGCGGTAGGGGGCTGAGGGAAAAACTGTTTTTT.

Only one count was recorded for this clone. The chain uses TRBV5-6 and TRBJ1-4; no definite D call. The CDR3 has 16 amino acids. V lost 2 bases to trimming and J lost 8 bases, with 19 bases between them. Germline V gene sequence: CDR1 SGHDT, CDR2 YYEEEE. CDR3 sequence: CASSFLLSEVGEKLFF. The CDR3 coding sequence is TGTGCCAGCAGCTTTTTGCTGTCGGAGGTGGGGGAAAAACTGTTTTTT.

CDR3 amino acids: CASSPGPGQGSNQPQHF. CDR3 bases: TGTGCCAGCAGCCCTGGGCCGGGACAGGGAAGCAATCAGCCCCAGCATTTT. The chain employs TRBV11-2 and TRBJ1-5; 9 bases line up with TRBD1. V trimming: 5 bases; J trimming: 1 base; junction bases outside the gene matches: 9. The germline CDR1 and CDR2 sequences are SGHAT and FQNNGV. The CDR3 sequence is 17 residues long.

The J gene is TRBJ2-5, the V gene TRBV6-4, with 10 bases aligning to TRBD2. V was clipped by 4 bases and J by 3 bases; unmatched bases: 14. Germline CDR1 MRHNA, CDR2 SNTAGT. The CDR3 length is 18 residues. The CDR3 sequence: CASSALARLAGAKETQYF. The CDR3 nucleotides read TGTGCCAGCAGTGCGCTCGCCCGGCTAGCGGGGGCGAAAGAGACCCAGTACTTC.

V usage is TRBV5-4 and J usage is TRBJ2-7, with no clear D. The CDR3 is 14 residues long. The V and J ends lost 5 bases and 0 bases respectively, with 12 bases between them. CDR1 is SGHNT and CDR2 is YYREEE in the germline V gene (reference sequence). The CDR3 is CASSSDSFSYEQYF. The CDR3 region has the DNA TGTGCCAGCAGTTCCGACTCCTTCTCCTACGAGCAGTACTTC.

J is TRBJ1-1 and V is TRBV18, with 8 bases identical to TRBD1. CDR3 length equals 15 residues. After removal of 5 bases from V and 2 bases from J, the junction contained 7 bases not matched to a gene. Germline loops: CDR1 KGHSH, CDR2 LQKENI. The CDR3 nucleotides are TGTGCCAGCTCATCGGACAGGGTTCGCAACACTGAAGCTTTCTTT. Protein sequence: CASSSDRVRNTEAFF.

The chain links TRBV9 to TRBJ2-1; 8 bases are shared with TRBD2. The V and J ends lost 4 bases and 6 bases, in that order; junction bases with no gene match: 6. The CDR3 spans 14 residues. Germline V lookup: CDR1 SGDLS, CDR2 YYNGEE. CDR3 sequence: CASSFAGGVNEQFF. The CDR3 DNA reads TGTGCCAGCAGCTTTGCCGGGGGGGTCAATGAGCAGTTCTTC. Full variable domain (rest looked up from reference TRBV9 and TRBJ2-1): DSGVTQTPKHLITATGQRVTLRCSPRSGDLSVYWYQQSLDQGLQFLIQYYNGEERAKGNILERFSAQQFPDLHSELNLSSLELGDSALYFCASSFAGGVNEQFFGPGTRLTVL.

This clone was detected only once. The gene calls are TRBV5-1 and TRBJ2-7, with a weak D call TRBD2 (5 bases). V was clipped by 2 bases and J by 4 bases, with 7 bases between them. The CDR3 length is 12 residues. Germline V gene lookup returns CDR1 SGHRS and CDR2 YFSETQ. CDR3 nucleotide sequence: TGCGCCAGCAGCTTCGGGGTTTACGAGCAGTACTTC. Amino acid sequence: CASSFGVYEQYF.

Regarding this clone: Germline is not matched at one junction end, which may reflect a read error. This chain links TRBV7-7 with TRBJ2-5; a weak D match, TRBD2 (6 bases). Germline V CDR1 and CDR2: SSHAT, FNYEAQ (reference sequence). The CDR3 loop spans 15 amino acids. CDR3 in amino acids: CASSLATGDQETQYF. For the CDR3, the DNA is TGTGCTAGCAGCTTAGCGACGGGGGACCAAGAGACCCAGTACTTC.

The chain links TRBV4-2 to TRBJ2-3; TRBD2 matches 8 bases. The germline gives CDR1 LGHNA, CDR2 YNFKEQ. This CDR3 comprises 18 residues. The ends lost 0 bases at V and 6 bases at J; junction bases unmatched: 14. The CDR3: CASSQDAVGAGARDTQYF. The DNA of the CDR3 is TGTGCCAGCAGCCAAGACGCGGTGGGAGCGGGGGCACGGGATACGCAGTATTTT.